This T cell receptor beta chain came from a study of blood T cells in healthy people across ages. With a J-beta primer mix and a sample-barcoded 5' primer, a second PCR ran 7 to 11 cycles. A single record per CDR3 protein comes from TCRdb applying MiXCR to the 5' RACE reads. The profile shows over 750,000 distinct CDR3 sequences, more than 20% of them singletons. V was clipped by 5 bases and J by 0 bases, with 10 bases between them. The germline CDR1 and CDR2 sequences are SGHTA and FQGNSA. The CDR3 runs to 14 residues. The same sample was also used in a study of T cells of mothers and their children.

Sample: blood. The chain links TRBV7-2 to TRBJ1-2, with a possible D match to TRBD1 (6 bases). The TCR was taken from a boy between 10 and 17 years old in good health. DNA of the CDR3: TGTGCCAGCAGCCCTCAGGGGTCTAACTATGGCTACACCTTC. Its protein is CASSPQGSNYGYTF. Based on the CDR3 plus reference TRBV7-2 and TRBJ1-2, the full variable domain is GAGVSQSPSNKVTEKGKDVELRCDPISGHTALYWYRQSLGQGLEFLIYFQGNSAPDKSGLPSDRFSAERTGGSVSTLTIQRTQQEDSAVYLCASSPQGSNYGYTFGSGTRLTVV.